This T cell receptor (beta chain) derives from a study of glioma-infiltrating T cells. Whole-study context: Dexamethasone exposure before glioma surgery was limited to six or fewer days. Findings of the study overall: A blood CDR3 motif signature was depleted in highly divergent patients. Only very few CDR3 sequences appeared in both tissue and blood.

Remarks on this clonotype: Its specificity is not known.

The iRepertoire nested amplicon-rescue multiplex PCR amplified TCR alpha and beta CDR3s from RNA. MiXCR, run by TCRdb on the multiplex PCR reads, gives a single entry per CDR3 protein. The data show about 410,000 distinct CDR3 sequences, with less than 50% seen just once and around 13% held by the top ten. The CDR3 length is 12 residues. V lost 6 bases and J 10 bases, leaving 13 bases between the germline ends. The V and J genes are TRBV6-7 and TRBJ2-1; D possibly uses TRBD1 or TRBD2 (5 bases each). TRBV6-7 is known as an ORF, though its function is uncertain. The sample consisted of glioma tissue, nonneoplastic brain tissue, or PBMCs (not recorded which). This clonotype originated in a human donor with low-grade glioma or glioblastoma, undergoing nonglioma brain surgery, or in good health (not recorded which). CDR3 nucleotides: TGTGCCAGCAGGCCCGGGACGAGGGAGCAGTTCTTC. Its translation is CASRPGTREQFF.